The entry below describes one T cell receptor beta chain. No antigen is known for it. TCRdb processed the 5' RACE reads again and assigns one entry to each CDR3 protein, with no DNA. The sample is made up of around 470,000 distinct CDR3 sequences, and the top ten hold more than 1.4% of it. This sample was included in a study of T cells expressing NK-cell markers. The overall study: Researchers got TCR beta repertoires out of sorted CD3+CD56+NKG2C+, CD3+CD56+NKG2C- and CD3+CD56-NKG2C+ T cells. The study, taken as a whole, reports: The same clonotypes also predominated in the CD3+CD56-NKG2C+ fraction of a few donors. Six donors carried dominant NKG2C+ clonotypes that made up roughly 1.0-7.0% of their CD8+ T cells.

Germline V gene lookup returns CDR1 SGHRS and CDR2 YFSETQ. The CDR3 extends over 15 amino acids. The J gene is TRBJ1-1, the V gene TRBV5-1. Sequencing was carried out using blood T cells: a sorted CD56 or NKG2C T cell subset, CD4+ or CD8+ T cells, or bulk PBMC T cells (not recorded which). The TCR comes from a woman aged 45 to 65 in good health. CDR3 protein: CASSLGRGPNTEAFF.